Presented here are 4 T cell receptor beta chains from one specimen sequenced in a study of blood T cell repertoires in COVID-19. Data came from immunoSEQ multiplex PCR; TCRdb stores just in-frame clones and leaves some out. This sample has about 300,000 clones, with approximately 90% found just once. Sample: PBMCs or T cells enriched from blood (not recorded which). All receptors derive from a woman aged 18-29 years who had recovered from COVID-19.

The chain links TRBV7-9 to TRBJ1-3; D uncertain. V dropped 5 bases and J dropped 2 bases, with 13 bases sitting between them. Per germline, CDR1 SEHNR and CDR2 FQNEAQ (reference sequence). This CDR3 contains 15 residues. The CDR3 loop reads CASSPATRAGNTIYF. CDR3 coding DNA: TGTGCCAGCAGCCCCGCGACAAGAGCTGGAAACACCATATATTTT.

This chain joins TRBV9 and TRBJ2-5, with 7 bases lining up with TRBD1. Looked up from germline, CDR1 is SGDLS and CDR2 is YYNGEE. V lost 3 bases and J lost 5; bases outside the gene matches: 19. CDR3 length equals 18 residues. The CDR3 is CASSAERWGREGAETQYF. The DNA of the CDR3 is TGTGCCAGCAGCGCCGAAAGATGGGGCCGTGAGGGGGCCGAGACCCAGTACTTC.

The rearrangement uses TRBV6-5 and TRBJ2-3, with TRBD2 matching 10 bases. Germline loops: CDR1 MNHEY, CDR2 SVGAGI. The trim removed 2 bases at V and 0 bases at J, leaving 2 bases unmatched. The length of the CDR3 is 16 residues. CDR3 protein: CASSYLAGVSTDTQYF. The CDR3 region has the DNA TGTGCCAGCAGTTACCTAGCGGGAGTTAGCACAGATACGCAGTATTTT.

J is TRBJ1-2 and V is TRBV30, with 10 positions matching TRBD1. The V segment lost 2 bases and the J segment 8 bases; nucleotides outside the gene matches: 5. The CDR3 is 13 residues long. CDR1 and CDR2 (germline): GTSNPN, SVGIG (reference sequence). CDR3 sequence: CAWSTGQGEGYTF. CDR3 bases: TGTGCCTGGAGTACCGGACAGGGGGAAGGCTACACCTTC.